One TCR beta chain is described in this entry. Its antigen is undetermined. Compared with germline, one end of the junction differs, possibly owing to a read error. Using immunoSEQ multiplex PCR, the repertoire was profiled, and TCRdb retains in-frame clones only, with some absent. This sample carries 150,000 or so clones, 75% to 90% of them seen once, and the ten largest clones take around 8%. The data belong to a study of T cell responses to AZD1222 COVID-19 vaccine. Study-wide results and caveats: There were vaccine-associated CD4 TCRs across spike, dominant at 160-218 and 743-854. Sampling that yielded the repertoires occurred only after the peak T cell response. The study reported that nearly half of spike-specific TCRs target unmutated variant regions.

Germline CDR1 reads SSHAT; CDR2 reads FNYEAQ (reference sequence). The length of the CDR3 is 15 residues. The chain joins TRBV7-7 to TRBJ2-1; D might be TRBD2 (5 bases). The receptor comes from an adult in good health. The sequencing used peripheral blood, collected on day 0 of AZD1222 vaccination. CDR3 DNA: TGTGCTAGCAGCTTGTCCAGCGGCACCTACAATGAGCAGTTCTTC. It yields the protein CASSLSSGTYNEQFF.